Included here is one TCR beta chain sequence, with context. The antigen is not known. This record comes from a study of cytomegalovirus exposure and HLA in healthy donors. Notes on the study in general: In vitro assays verified that three CMV-associated chains recognized CMV antigens specifically. Cytomegalovirus status, reportedly, was diagnosed with high specificity and sensitivity by the classifier.

TCRdb keeps only in-frame clones here, not all; method: immunoSEQ multiplex PCR. This table has about 56,000 clones, roughly nine tenths appearing once. The CDR3 loop spans 14 amino acids. Germline loops: CDR1 GTSNPN, CDR2 SVGIG (reference sequence). Trimming removed 4 bases from V and 6 bases from J; junction bases left unmatched: 12. The sequence derives from a woman younger than 30 in good health and CMV-seronegative. J is TRBJ2-7 and V is TRBV30; TRBD2 aligns across 7 bases. Sequencing was done on a sample of PBMCs. CDR3 region: CAWNLAATIGEQYF. The CDR3 DNA is TGTGCCTGGAACCTAGCGGCTACGATAGGCGAGCAGTACTTC.